This T cell receptor (beta chain) was sequenced during a study of T-cell memory formation after mild COVID-19. Study information: TCR clustering was largely donor specific.

cDNA libraries for TCR alpha and TCR beta, carrying sample barcodes and UMIs, came from 5'RACE with constant-segment primers. TCRdb independently ran MiXCR on the 5' RACE reads; one entry per CDR3 protein. The sample includes 90,000 to 120,000 distinct CDR3 sequences, under 15% seen only once; the top ten take 35% to 50%. Germline-derived CDR1 and CDR2 are SGHAT and FQNNGV. This CDR3 is built from 15 residues. J was trimmed by 11 bases and V by 5 bases; bases with no gene match: 15. This clonotype was counted between two and nine times. The chain joins TRBV11-2 to TRBJ2-5, with 9 nucleotides matching TRBD2. This receptor was taken from a man between 18 and 35 years old who had mild COVID-19 (a few samples of this study predate the infection). Cell type and time point are not known. Sequencing was performed on PBMCs or a T cell subset sorted from them (not recorded which). The CDR3: CASSPSGGSGGPQYF. CDR3 nucleotide sequence: TGTGCCAGCAGCCCCTCGGGGGGTAGCGGGGGTCCTCAGTACTTC.